This T cell receptor beta chain originates from a study of blood T cells in healthy people across ages. This clonotype was detected many times. The use of a sample-barcoded 5' primer and a J-beta primer mix characterized a second PCR of roughly 7 to 11 cycles. TCRdb reprocessed the 5' RACE reads with MiXCR, giving one entry per CDR3 protein. The sample shows about 1.5 million distinct CDR3 sequences, approximately 43% of them seen only once. Germline V gene data show CDR1 as SEHNR and CDR2 as FQNEAQ (reference sequence). The length of the CDR3 is 13 residues. Trimming removed 3 bases at V and 1 base at J, with 7 bases between.

J is TRBJ2-7 and V is TRBV7-9, with D uncertain. The TCR sequence derives from a woman younger than 30 in good health. Sequencing used blood. The CDR3 nucleotides read TGTGCCAGCAGCTTGGCGGCATCCTACGAGCAGTACTTC. Protein: CASSLAASYEQYF.